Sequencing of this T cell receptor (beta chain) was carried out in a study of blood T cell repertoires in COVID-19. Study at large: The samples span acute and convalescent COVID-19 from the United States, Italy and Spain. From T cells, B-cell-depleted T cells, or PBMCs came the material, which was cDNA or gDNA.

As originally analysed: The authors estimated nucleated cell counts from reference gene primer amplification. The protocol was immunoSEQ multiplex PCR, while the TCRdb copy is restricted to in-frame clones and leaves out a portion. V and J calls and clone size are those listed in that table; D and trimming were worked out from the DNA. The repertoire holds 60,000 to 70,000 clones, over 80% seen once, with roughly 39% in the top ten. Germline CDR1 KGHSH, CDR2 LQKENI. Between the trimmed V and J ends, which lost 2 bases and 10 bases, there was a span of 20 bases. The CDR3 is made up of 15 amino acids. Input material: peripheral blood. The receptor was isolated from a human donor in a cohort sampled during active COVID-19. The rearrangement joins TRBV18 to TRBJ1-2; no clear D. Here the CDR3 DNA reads TGTGCCAGCTCACCAGGTGGTGTGGCGGTGATTGACTACACCTTC. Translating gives CASSPGGVAVIDYTF.